Described below is a single T cell receptor (beta chain) sequence and its context. The data belong to a study of PD-L1 blockade in urothelial cancer. The germline V and J ends were trimmed by 10 bases and 0 bases, with 10 bases remaining between them. Germline values: CDR1 MGHDK, CDR2 SYGVNS. There are 13 residues in the CDR3. Sample time point: peripheral blood 6 weeks after treatment start. TCRdb keeps only in-frame clones here, not all; method: immunoSEQ multiplex PCR. The data show some 41,000 clones, around 83% seen once. The source was PBMCs, collected around atezolizumab (anti-PD-L1) treatment. This chain uses TRBV25-1 with TRBJ2-1; D ambiguous. The clonotype was recovered from a man between 70 and 80 years old with urothelial cancer. The CDR3 is CATLDTSYNEQFF. The CDR3 nucleotides read TGTGCCACGCTTGACACCTCCTACAATGAGCAGTTCTTC. Together with reference TRBV25-1 and TRBJ2-1, the CDR3 gives the full variable domain: EADIYQTPRYLVIGTGKKITLECSQTMGHDKMYWYQQDPGMELHLIHYSYGVNSTEKGDLSSESTVSRIRTEHFPLTLESARPSHTSQYLCATLDTSYNEQFFGPGTRLTVL.